A selection of T cell receptor beta chains follows, all from one sample in a study of OX40 agonist ivuxolimab in advanced cancers. Generated by immunoSEQ multiplex PCR, the TCRdb table keeps only in-frame clones and is missing some. The top ten clones hold 0.8% to 1.1% of a sample with 70,000 or so clones, approximately 81% of them seen once. Sequenced material: CD4+ or CD8+ T cells sorted from blood, taken in a trial of the OX40 agonist ivuxolimab. The receptors stem from an adult with an advanced solid tumor such as melanoma, head and neck, liver or kidney cancer. The CDR3 runs from the conserved cysteine through the conserved F or W. A D gene is named only where the DNA matches it firmly. Clone size is given for some rows only: seen once, a few or many times, or a class if the clone is expanded.

d_call clone_size j_call v_call cdr3_aa cdr3_nt
- - TRBJ1-4 TRBV2 CASSDGGDGEKLFF TGTGCCAGCAGTGATGGAGGGGACGGGGAAAAACTGTTTTTT
TRBD2 - TRBJ2-5 TRBV2 CASFLAVGGSSRETQYF TGTGCCAGCTTCCTCGCGGTGGGGGGGTCCTCCAGGGAGACCCAGTACTTC
- - TRBJ2-1 TRBV10-1 CATRGQGGNEQFF TGCGCCACCCGAGGGCAGGGTGGGAATGAGCAGTTCTTC
- - TRBJ2-7 TRBV30 CAWTGAYEQYF TGTGCCTGGACGGGGGCCTACGAGCAGTACTTC
- - TRBJ2-7 TRBV11-2 CASSLGRTYEQYF TGTGCCAGCAGCTTAGGCAGGACCTACGAGCAGTACTTC
- - TRBJ2-7 TRBV5-1 CASSWDQGPLSYEQYF TGCGCCAGCAGCTGGGATCAGGGGCCCCTTTCCTACGAGCAGTACTTC
- - TRBJ1-2 TRBV5-1 CASSPDGIAYGYTF TGCGCCAGCAGCCCGGACGGAATAGCCTATGGCTACACCTTC
- - TRBJ2-5 TRBV29-1 CSVDRKETQYF TGCAGCGTCGACAGGAAAGAGACCCAGTACTTC
TRBD1 medium-sized TRBJ2-1 TRBV19 CATLASGTGSYNEQFF TGTGCCACCCTTGCCTCCGGGACAGGCTCCTACAATGAGCAGTTCTTC
- - TRBJ1-2 TRBV2 CASTSLSGTSGYTF TGTGCCAGCACCTCTTTATCGGGGACCTCTGGCTACACCTTC
- - TRBJ1-1 TRBV11-3 CASSLVSNRPADGTEAFF TGTGCCAGCAGCTTAGTCAGCAACAGGCCCGCGGATGGCACTGAAGCTTTCTTT
- - TRBJ2-1 TRBV7-6 CASSLAMNEQFF TGTGCCAGCAGCTTAGCCATGAATGAGCAGTTCTTC
- - TRBJ1-2 TRBV5-1 CASSVPANGYTF TGCGCCAGCAGCGTACCAGCGAATGGCTACACCTTC
TRBD1 - TRBJ1-1 TRBV28 CASSGNPGQGGGTEAFF TGTGCCAGCAGTGGCAATCCGGGACAGGGGGGCGGAACTGAAGCTTTCTTT
- - TRBJ1-5 TRBV5-6 CASSLLNQPQHF TGTGCCAGCAGCTTGCTCAATCAGCCCCAGCATTTT